Included here is one TCR beta chain sequence, with context. This CDR3 comprises 15 residues. V gave up 6 bases and J gave up 2 bases; unmatched junction bases: 6. Germline CDR1 reads MNHEY; CDR2 reads SVGAGI. Original data processing: ImmunoSEQ yielded junction-only sequences lacking quality scores, so filtering differed. Sequenced by immunoSEQ multiplex PCR; TCRdb stores in-frame clones only, minus some. The V and J calls and the clone size are those of that table, but D and trimming were determined from the DNA. The table shows about 2 million clones, with 85% to 95% occurring only once. The data were obtained in a study of shared clonotypes between healthy human individuals. Study as a whole: Researchers assigned three CD4 naive, three CD4 memory, two CD8 naive and one CD8 memory plate to each donor.

The J gene is TRBJ1-2, the V gene TRBV6-5; 10 bases agree with TRBD1. This receptor was taken from a man in his late teens or twenties in good health. Material: naive CD4+ T cells sorted from blood. Documented subset: CD45RA+ positively selected. The CDR3 region has the DNA TGTGCCAGCAGAAAACCGGGACAGGGGAACTATGGCTACACCTTC. Translated: CASRKPGQGNYGYTF.